This T cell receptor gamma chain was found in a study of gamma-delta chains in newborns, infants, children. Study details: Innate gammadelta T cells reportedly expand polyclonally right after birth, driven by microbial exposure, per the title.

TCRdb re-processed the reads using CATT. The table includes 400 to 550 gamma-chain clones, around two fifths detected once. This CDR3 spans 14 amino acids. The germline V gene encodes CDR1 EGSNGY and CDR2 YDSYNSKV. V was clipped by 0 bases and J by 10 bases; unmatched bases: 12. A single count supports this clone. The clonotype originates from a child who was a newborn, infant or young child, either healthy, febrile or measles-vaccinated (not recorded which). The chain joins TRGV2 to TRGJ1 or TRGJ2. TCRdb records no J gene; here it was assigned by comparing the DNA to germline. The sample was blood. The CDR3 loop reads CATWDGPTQDKKLF. The CDR3 DNA is TGTGCCACCTGGGACGGGCCGACCCAAGACAAGAAACTCTTT.